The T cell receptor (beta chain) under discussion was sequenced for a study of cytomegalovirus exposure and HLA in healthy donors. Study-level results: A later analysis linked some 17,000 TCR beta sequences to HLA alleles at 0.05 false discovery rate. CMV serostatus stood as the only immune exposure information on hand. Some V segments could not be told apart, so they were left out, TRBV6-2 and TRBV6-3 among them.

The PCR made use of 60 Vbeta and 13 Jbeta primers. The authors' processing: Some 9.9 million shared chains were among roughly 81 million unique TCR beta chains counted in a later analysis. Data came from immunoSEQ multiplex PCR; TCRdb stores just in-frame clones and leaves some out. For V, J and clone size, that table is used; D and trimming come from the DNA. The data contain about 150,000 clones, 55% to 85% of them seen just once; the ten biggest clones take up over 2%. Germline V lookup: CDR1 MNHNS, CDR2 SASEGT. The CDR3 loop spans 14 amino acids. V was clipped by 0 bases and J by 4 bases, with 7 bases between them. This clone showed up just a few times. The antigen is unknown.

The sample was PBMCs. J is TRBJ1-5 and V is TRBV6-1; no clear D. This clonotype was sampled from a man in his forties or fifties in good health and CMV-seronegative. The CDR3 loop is CASSEAGGNQPQHF. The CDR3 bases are TGTGCCAGCAGTGAAGCAGGCGGGAATCAGCCCCAGCATTTT.